This T cell receptor (beta chain) was documented in a study of Graves' ophthalmopathy and Graves' hyperthyroidism. Notes on the study in general: Between ophthalmopathy and stable hyperthyroidism, a 13-signature model drew a separation with approximately 87% sensitivity and roughly 80% specificity. In blood appeared most of the expanded thyroid clonotypes whose frequency exceeded 0.001.

This CDR3 has 15 amino acids. CDR1 is MNHEY and CDR2 is SVGAGI in the germline V gene. Trimming removed 1 base at V and 3 bases at J, with 13 bases between. The authors amplified TCR beta CDR3 regions, and they did so from RNA transcripts for repertoire sequencing. First-round RT-PCR relied on HTBI primers, and a second-round multiplex PCR came next. A single record per CDR3 protein comes from TCRdb applying MiXCR to the multiplex PCR reads. The table lists 450,000 or so distinct CDR3 sequences, approximately 15% of them singletons. In its sample, this clonotype was seen many times. Its antigen is undetermined.

The chain uses TRBV6-5 and TRBJ2-7; D perhaps matches TRBD1 (7 bases). Material for sequencing was blood. The TCR comes from a woman in her 30s with Graves' ophthalmopathy. CDR3 nucleotide sequence: TGTGCCAGCAGTTACTTCGCAGGGGGGTTCTACGAGCAGTACTTC. Translated: CASSYFAGGFYEQYF.